A single TCR beta chain is shown here with its context. The data belong to a study of shared clonotypes between healthy human individuals. Study-level information: The cohort had a couple of women and three men, ages 18 to 49.

Each PCR replicate run on unsorted PBMC took in approximately 270 ng DNA, about 30,000 T cell genomes. Unsorted PBMC DNA was sequenced on ten immunoSEQ deep assay plates. Per the authors' pipeline: Junction-only sequences without quality scores were provided by ImmunoSEQ, so filtering was different. Generated by immunoSEQ multiplex PCR, the TCRdb table keeps only in-frame clones and is missing some. That table is the source of V, J and clone size, and D and trimming were worked out from the DNA. The sample contains hundreds of thousands of clones, roughly four fifths of which appear only once. The CDR3 contains 13 residues. V shed 3 bases and J 8 bases; nucleotides not matched to a gene: 5. Germline-derived CDR1 and CDR2 are KGHSH and LQKENI.

The source of this sequence is a woman in her forties in good health. Some clones in this sample may be carry-over from other donors' samples. The specimen was PBMCs. The chain uses TRBV18 and TRBJ1-1; 8 bases agree with TRBD1. DNA for the CDR3: TGTGCCAGCTCACCCGGGACAGGCCCAGAAGCTTTCTTT. Protein: CASSPGTGPEAFF. Full variable domain (missing parts from reference TRBV18 and TRBJ1-1): NAGVMQNPRHLVRRRGQEARLRCSPMKGHSHVYWYRQLPEEGLKFMVYLQKENIIDESGMPKERFSAEFPKEGPSILRIQQVVRGDSAAYFCASSPGTGPEAFFGQGTRLTVV.